The clone carrying this T cell receptor beta chain occurred many times. This record comes from a study of Graves' ophthalmopathy and Graves' hyperthyroidism. Study-wide background: Samples of peripheral blood were obtained at initial diagnosis, prior to treatment of any kind.

As diagnostic evidence, clinical symptoms, serum thyroxine, TRAb, thyroid ultrasound and orbital computed tomography were relied upon. CDR1 DFQATT and CDR2 SNEGSKA come from the germline V gene (reference sequence). V shed 6 bases and J 0 bases; nucleotides not matched to a gene: 17. There are 19 residues in the CDR3. Scientists amplified the TCR beta CDR3 regions from RNA transcripts. Second-round multiplex PCR came after a first-round RT-PCR that employed HTBI primers. TCRdb reprocessed the multiplex PCR reads via MiXCR and lists one record per CDR3 protein. This sample has more than 300,000 distinct CDR3 sequences; approximately 18% occur once, and the top ten carry 2.4%.

The TCR comes from an adult woman with stable Graves' hyperthyroidism. Specimen: peripheral blood. J is TRBJ1-5 and V is TRBV20-1; the match to TRBD1 covers 10 bases. CDR3 residues: CSAQGGGDRGRYSNQPQHF. DNA for the CDR3: TGCAGTGCCCAGGGAGGGGGGGACAGGGGCCGGTATAGCAATCAGCCCCAGCATTTT.